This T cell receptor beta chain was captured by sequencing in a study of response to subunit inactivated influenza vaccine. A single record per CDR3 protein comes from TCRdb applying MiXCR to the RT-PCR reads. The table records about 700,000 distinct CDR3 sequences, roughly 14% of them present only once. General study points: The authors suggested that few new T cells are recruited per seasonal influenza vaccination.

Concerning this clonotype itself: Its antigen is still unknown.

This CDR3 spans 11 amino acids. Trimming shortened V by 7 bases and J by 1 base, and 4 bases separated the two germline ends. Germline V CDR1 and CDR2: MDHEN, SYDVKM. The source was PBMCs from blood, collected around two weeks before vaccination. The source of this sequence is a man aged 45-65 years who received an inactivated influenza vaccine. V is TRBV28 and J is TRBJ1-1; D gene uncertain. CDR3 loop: CASIGNTEAFF. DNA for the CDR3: TGTGCCAGCATAGGGAACACTGAAGCTTTCTTT.